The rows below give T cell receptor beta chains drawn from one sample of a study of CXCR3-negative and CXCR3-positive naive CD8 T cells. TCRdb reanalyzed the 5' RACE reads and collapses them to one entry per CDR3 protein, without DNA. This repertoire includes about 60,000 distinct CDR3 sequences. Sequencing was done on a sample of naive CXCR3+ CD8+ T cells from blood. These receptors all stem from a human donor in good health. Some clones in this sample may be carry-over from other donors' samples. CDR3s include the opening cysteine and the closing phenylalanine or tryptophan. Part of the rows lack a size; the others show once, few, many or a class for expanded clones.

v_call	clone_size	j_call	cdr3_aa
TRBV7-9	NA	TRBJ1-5	CASSSRQGEEDQPQHF
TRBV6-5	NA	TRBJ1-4	CASSKTTATNEKLFF
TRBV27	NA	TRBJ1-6	CASSLQGAGNSPLHF
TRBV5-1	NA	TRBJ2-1	CASSLGGLNEQFF
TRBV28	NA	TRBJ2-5	CASSPTLAYGAETQYF
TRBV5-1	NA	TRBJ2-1	CASSWDRQWQFF
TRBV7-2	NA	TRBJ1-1	CASSLGWGRWNTEAFF
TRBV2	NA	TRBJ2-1	CASSVAGAVTGEQFF
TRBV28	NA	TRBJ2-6	CASMALDRATGANVLTF
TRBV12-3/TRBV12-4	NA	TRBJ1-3	CASNGRTFGAF
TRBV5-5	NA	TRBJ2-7	CASSYTQGSYEQYF
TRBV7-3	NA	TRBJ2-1	CASSSAGTNNEQFF
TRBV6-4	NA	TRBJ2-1	CASSVRLEGEQFF
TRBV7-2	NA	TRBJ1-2	CASSAGTGNDYGYSF
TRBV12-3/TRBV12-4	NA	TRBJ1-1	CASRDTLNTEAFF
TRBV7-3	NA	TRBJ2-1	CASSQPRAGGPGEQFF
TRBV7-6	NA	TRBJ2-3	CASSSRQGVLSTDTQYF
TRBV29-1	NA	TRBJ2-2	CSVEGDSSNTGELFF
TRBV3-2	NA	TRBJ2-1	CASRQEDIEQRVYEQFF
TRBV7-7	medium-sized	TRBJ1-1	CASSPMGQADTEAFF
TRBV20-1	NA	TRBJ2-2	CSARDALAVFAGELFF
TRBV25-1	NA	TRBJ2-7	CASSLGTGVYEQYF
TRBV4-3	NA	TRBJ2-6	CASSQVLGRAGANVLTF
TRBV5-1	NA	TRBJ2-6	CASSLAGISGANVLTF
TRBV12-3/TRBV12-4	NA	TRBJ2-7	CASSIGQGLYEQYF
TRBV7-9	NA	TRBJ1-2	CASSFSRGIPDGYTF
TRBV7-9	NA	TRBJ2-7	CASSLVLGSTYEQYF
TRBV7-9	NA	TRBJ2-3	CASSLLPSGPSTDTQYF
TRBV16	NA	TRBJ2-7	CASSSGQHLYEQYF
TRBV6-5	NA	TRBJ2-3	CASSYIGSGLGSTDTQYF
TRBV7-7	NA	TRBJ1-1	CASSSRVNTEAFF
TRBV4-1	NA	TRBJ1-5	CASSQGGLGGQPQHF
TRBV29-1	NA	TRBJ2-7	CSVERGQGKDEQYF
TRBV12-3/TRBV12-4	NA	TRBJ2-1	CASSPPGLAIDEQFF
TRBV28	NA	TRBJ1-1	CASSSYQRLTGTGNTEAFF
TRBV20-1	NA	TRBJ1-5	CSAPSGSDQPQHF
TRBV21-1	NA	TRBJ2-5	CASSNMGPLQETQYF
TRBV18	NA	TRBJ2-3	CASSPLAGVTDTQYF
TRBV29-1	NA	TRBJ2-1	CSVDSGGREQFF
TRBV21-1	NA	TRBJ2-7	CASSSRGRLAAPYEQYF
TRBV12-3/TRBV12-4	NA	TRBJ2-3	CASSLESTDTQYF
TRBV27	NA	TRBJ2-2	CASSLILAGTGELFF
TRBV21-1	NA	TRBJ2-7	CASPLTAFSYEQYF
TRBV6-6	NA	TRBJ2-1	CASSYLGLAGGKQFF
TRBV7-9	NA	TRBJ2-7	CASSHQNFYEQYF